The source of this T cell receptor (beta chain) is a study of blood T cells in healthy people across ages. Donation came from healthy Caucasian individuals in Russia who were aged 6 to 90. Alongside a J-beta primer mix, a sample-barcoded 5' primer served in a second PCR lasting roughly 6 to 11 cycles. The template-switch adaptor, which had 12 random nucleotides, put a tag on each cDNA molecule. Sequencing recovered at least 2.5 million CDR3-containing paired-end reads from each sample. TCRdb re-called the 5' RACE reads with MiXCR, one entry per CDR3 protein. The sample carries approximately 1,000,000 distinct CDR3 sequences, more than 30% recorded once. This clonotype showed up just once. CDR3 length: 14 residues. Germline-derived CDR1 and CDR2 are SGHDT and YYEEEE. V lost 4 bases to trimming and J lost 4 bases, with 12 bases between them.

The chain couples TRBV5-6 to TRBJ2-1; no definite D call. The clonotype originates from a man between 18 and 35 years old in good health. The sample was blood. CDR3: CASSRQSSYNEQFF. CDR3 nucleotides: TGTGCCAGCAGCCGGCAATCCTCGTACAATGAGCAGTTCTTC.